The 20 T cell receptor beta chains below all came from one sample that was sequenced in a study of response to subunit inactivated influenza vaccine. TCRdb fed the RT-PCR reads into MiXCR, producing one record per CDR3 protein. The sample lists hundreds of thousands of distinct CDR3 sequences; 15% to 18% were seen once. The sequencing here drew on PBMCs from blood, taken roughly 13 days after vaccination. Receptor source: a man over 45 who received an inactivated influenza vaccine.

This rearrangement joins TRBV20-1 to TRBJ2-2; 7 bases are a match to TRBD2. Germline V gives CDR1 DFQATT, CDR2 SNEGSKA (reference sequence). CDR3 size: 14 residues. The V segment lost 5 bases and the J segment 7 bases; nucleotides outside the gene matches: 10. The CDR3 sequence: CSAAFRGVDGELFF. Written as DNA, the CDR3 is TGCAGTGCTGCCTTCCGGGGGGTTGACGGGGAGCTGTTTTTT.

This clonotype was seen more than once but under ten times. This sequence joins TRBV18 and TRBJ1-4; the match to TRBD1 covers 7 bases. Germline trimming cut 4 bases from V and 5 bases from J; bases unmatched to any gene: 1. Per the germline V gene, CDR1 is KGHSH and CDR2 is LQKENI. This CDR3 contains 13 residues. CDR3 residues: CASSRGQNEKLFF. The CDR3, as DNA: TGTGCCAGCTCACGGGGACAGAATGAAAAACTGTTTTTT.

V is TRBV6-1 and J is TRBJ1-5, with D tentatively TRBD1 (6 bases). The V end lost 4 bases, the J end lost 1 base, and 17 bases lay between the germline ends. CDR1 and CDR2 (germline): MNHNS, SASEGT. This CDR3 has 17 residues. This CDR3 is CASSGRIGGGSNQPQHF. Here the CDR3 DNA reads TGTGCCAGCAGTGGACGAATAGGAGGGGGGAGCAATCAGCCCCAGCATTTT.

V is TRBV4-2 and J is TRBJ2-3; TRBD1 aligns across 10 bases. The germline V gene has CDR1 LGHNA and CDR2 YNFKEQ. The length of the CDR3 is 13 residues. The trim removed 9 bases at V and 5 bases at J, leaving 5 bases unmatched. CDR3 protein: CASGDRGKDTQYF. The CDR3 DNA reads as TGTGCCAGTGGGGACAGGGGTAAAGATACGCAGTATTTT.

The CDR3: CASSFRDSVHF. For the CDR3, the DNA is TGTGCCAGCAGTTTTAGGGACAGCGTCCACTTT. The chain links TRBV28 to TRBJ1-6; TRBD1 agrees at 7 bases. The CDR3 consists of 11 residues. CDR1 is MDHEN and CDR2 is SYDVKM in the germline V gene. V lost 3 bases and J lost 17; bases outside the gene matches: 4.

The chain combines TRBV27 with TRBJ1-2, with 10 bases that match TRBD1. Germline lookup yields CDR1 MNHEY and CDR2 SMNVEV (reference sequence). V lost 0 bases to trimming and J lost 8 bases; unmatched junction nucleotides: 6. The CDR3 has 15 residues. CDR3 sequence: CASSLSPGQGNGYTF. For the CDR3, the DNA is TGTGCCAGCAGTTTATCACCGGGACAGGGGAACGGCTACACCTTC.

This chain links TRBV6-1 with TRBJ2-2, with D hard to call. V was pared by 4 bases and J by 4 bases, with 10 bases between. The CDR3 consists of 14 residues. CDR1 and CDR2 from the germline V gene are MNHNS and SASEGT. The CDR3 bases are TGTGCCAGCAGTGCCAGCCCATTCACCGGGGAGCTGTTTTTT. Protein sequence: CASSASPFTGELFF.

This clonotype appeared a few times. The chain recombines TRBV12-3 or TRBV12-4 with TRBJ2-1; 10 nucleotides match TRBD1. The V segment lost 5 bases and the J segment 8 bases; nucleotides outside the gene matches: 9. The CDR3 is 15 amino acids. The CDR3 sequence: CASSGRDRGEHEQFF. The DNA of the CDR3 is TGTGCCAGCAGTGGGCGGGACAGGGGCGAGCATGAGCAGTTCTTC.

CDR3 sequence reads: CASSLGPPGRGSSYSNQPQHF. CDR3 sequence (DNA): TGTGCCAGCAGCTTGGGCCCCCCAGGGCGGGGGAGCTCTTATAGCAATCAGCCCCAGCATTTT. The chain recombines TRBV5-5 with TRBJ1-5; D perhaps matches TRBD1 (5 bases). V was clipped by 0 bases and J by 0 bases, with 25 bases between them. Germline-derived CDR1 and CDR2 are SGHKS and YYEKEE (reference sequence). This CDR3 is built from 21 residues.

The genes are TRBV20-1 and TRBJ1-2; 7 bases align to TRBD1. CDR3 size: 21 residues. Germline CDR1 reads DFQATT; CDR2 reads SNEGSKA (reference sequence). J lost 0 bases, V lost 6 bases, and 28 bases had no gene match. CDR3 nucleotides: TGCAGTGCAATCCCAGCGGGGTTCCTCGAGGGGGCCCAGCAAGCTAACTATGGCTACACCTTC. As protein: CSAIPAGFLEGAQQANYGYTF.

In this sample, this clonotype turned up a few times. The rearrangement uses TRBV29-1 and TRBJ2-7; D remains unclear. V dropped 7 bases and J dropped 2 bases, with 9 bases sitting between them. The germline V gene encodes CDR1 SQVTM and CDR2 ANQGSEA. This CDR3 contains 11 residues. The CDR3: CSAKSTYEQYF. For the CDR3, the DNA is TGCAGCGCCAAATCGACCTACGAGCAGTACTTC.

V usage is TRBV28 and J usage is TRBJ2-5, with 7 bases that match TRBD1. Germline V lookup: CDR1 MDHEN, CDR2 SYDVKM. The CDR3 covers 15 residues. With V trimmed by 2 bases and J by 5 bases, 8 bases remained unmatched. CDR3 bases: TGTGCCAGCAGTTTACGACAGGGATGGAGGGAGACCCAGTACTTC. As protein: CASSLRQGWRETQYF.

This chain connects TRBV15 to TRBJ2-5; D uncertain. The V gene lost 0 bases and the J gene lost 1 base, with 9 bases spanning the gap. Germline CDR1 and CDR2: LNHNV and YYDKDF (reference sequence). The CDR3 is 15 amino acids. The CDR3 nucleotides read TGTGCCACCAGCAGAGACATTGGACCCCAAGAGACCCAGTACTTC. Its translation is CATSRDIGPQETQYF.

This clonotype showed up many times. This chain connects TRBV20-1 to TRBJ2-3; 7 nucleotides align to TRBD2. Trimming removed 6 bases from V and 5 bases from J; junction bases left unmatched: 2. The germline V gene encodes CDR1 DFQATT and CDR2 SNEGSKA (reference sequence). The CDR3 is 11 residues long. DNA for the CDR3: TGCAGTGCCTTAGCGGGAGATACGCAGTATTTT. This translates into CSALAGDTQYF.

This clonotype has ten or more counts. V usage is TRBV12-3 or TRBV12-4 and J usage is TRBJ2-3; 7 bases map to TRBD2. There are 16 residues in the CDR3. The V and J ends lost 6 bases and 0 bases, in that order; junction bases with no gene match: 9. In DNA form, the CDR3 reads TGTGCCAGCAGACTTACGGGACTACCAAGCACAGATACGCAGTATTTT. Protein sequence: CASRLTGLPSTDTQYF.

This clonotype was picked up many times. The chain is built from TRBV7-2 and TRBJ2-3; D is unresolved. Trimming pared 2 bases from V and 2 bases from J, leaving 11 bases between. Germline CDR1 reads SGHTA; CDR2 reads FQGNSA. This CDR3 has 15 amino acids. CDR3 sequence reads: CASSLYSEYTDTQYF. CDR3 nucleotide sequence: TGTGCCAGCAGCTTATACAGCGAATACACAGATACGCAGTATTTT. The whole variable domain, filled in from reference TRBV7-2 and TRBJ2-3, reads GAGVSQSPSNKVTEKGKDVELRCDPISGHTALYWYRQSLGQGLEFLIYFQGNSAPDKSGLPSDRFSAERTGGSVSTLTIQRTQQEDSAVYLCASSLYSEYTDTQYFGPGTRLTVL.

The chain is built from TRBV18 and TRBJ2-7; tentatively, D is TRBD2 (6 bases). CDR1 KGHSH and CDR2 LQKENI come from the germline V gene. The CDR3 runs 13 residues. Trimming took 6 bases from V and 4 from J, leaving 13 bases between them. DNA of the CDR3: TGTGCCAGCTCTCGGGAGACTACGTACGAGCAGTACTTC. Protein sequence: CASSRETTYEQYF.

This clonotype was counted between two and nine times. J is TRBJ1-2 and V is TRBV12-3 or TRBV12-4, with D tentatively TRBD1 (6 bases). The CDR3 length is 12 residues. V gave up 6 bases and J gave up 8 bases, with 13 bases separating them. The CDR3 reads CASRAEGDGYTF. As DNA, the CDR3 is TGTGCCAGCAGGGCGGAGGGGGACGGCTACACCTTC.

In its sample, this clonotype was seen a few times. This chain uses TRBV7-2 with TRBJ1-2; perhaps TRBD1 as D (5 bases). Per germline, CDR1 SGHTA and CDR2 FQGNSA. The CDR3 contains 16 residues. Trimming cost V 3 bases and J 0 bases, with 14 bases left between them. CDR3: CASSLAFGGANYGYTF. The CDR3 nucleotides are TGTGCCAGCAGCTTGGCCTTCGGGGGAGCTAACTATGGCTACACCTTC.

The chain employs TRBV5-5 and TRBJ2-7, with no clear D. Between the trimmed V and J ends, which lost 3 bases and 9 bases, there was a span of 10 bases. The CDR3 spans 11 residues. CDR1 and CDR2 from the germline V gene are SGHKS and YYEKEE (reference sequence). CDR3 protein: CASSYGRTQYF. The CDR3, as DNA: TGTGCCAGCAGCTACGGACGAACGCAGTACTTC.